This TCR beta chain was observed in a study of blood T cell repertoires in COVID-19. Study in general: From the United States, Italy and Spain came samples of acute and convalescent COVID-19.

Original data processing: Reference gene primers were amplified, and this amplification served to estimate nucleated cell counts. Here immunoSEQ multiplex PCR was the method, and the copy in TCRdb shows in-frame clones only, minus some. V, J and clone size derive from that table, while D and trimming were established from the DNA sequence. The table has 150,000 or so clones, 80% to 90% seen once. CDR1 SGHDT and CDR2 YYEEEE come from the germline V gene. Trimming cost V 0 bases and J 2 bases, with 6 bases left between them. The CDR3 runs to 15 residues. The sequenced sample was peripheral blood. This TCR came from a man aged 55 to 70 with acute or convalescent COVID-19. The chain couples TRBV5-6 to TRBJ2-6; D gene ambiguous. The CDR3 DNA reads as TGTGCCAGCAGCTTGGATGCGGCTGGGGCCAACGTCCTGACTTTC. Translation gives CASSLDAAGANVLTF.